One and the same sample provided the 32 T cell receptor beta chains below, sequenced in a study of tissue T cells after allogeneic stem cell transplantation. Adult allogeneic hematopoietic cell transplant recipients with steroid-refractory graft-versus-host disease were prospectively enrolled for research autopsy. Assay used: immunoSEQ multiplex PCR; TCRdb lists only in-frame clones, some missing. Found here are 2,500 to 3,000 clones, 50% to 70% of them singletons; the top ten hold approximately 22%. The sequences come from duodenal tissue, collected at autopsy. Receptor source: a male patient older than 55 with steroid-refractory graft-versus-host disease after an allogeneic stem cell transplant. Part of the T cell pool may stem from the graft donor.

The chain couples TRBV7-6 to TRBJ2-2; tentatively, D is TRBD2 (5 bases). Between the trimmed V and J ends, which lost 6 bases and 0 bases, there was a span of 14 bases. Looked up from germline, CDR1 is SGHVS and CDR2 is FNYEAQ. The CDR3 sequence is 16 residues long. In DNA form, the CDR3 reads TGTGCCAGCAGTCTTGGGCTAGCCGCGAACACCGGGGAGCTGTTTTTT. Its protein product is CASSLGLAANTGELFF.

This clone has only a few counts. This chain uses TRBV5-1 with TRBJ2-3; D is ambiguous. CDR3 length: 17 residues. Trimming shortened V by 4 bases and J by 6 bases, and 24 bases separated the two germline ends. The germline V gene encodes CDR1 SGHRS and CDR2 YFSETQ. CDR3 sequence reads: CASSPSPLVKVWDTQYF. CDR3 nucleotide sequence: TGCGCCAGCAGCCCCTCCCCTCTAGTTAAAGTATGGGATACGCAGTATTTT.

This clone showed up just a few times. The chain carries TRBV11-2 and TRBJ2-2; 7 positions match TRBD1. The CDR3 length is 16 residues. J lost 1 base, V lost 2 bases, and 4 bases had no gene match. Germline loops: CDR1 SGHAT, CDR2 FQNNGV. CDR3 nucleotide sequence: TGTGCCAGCAGCTTAATCTGGACAGGGAACACCGGGGAGCTGTTTTTT. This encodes CASSLIWTGNTGELFF.

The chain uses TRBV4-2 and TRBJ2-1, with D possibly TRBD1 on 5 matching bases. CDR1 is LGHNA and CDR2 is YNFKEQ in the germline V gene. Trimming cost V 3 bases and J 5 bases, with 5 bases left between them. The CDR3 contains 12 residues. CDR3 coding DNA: TGTGCCAGCAGCCACAGGGACAATGAGCAGTTCTTC. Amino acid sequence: CASSHRDNEQFF.

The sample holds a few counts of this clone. DNA for the CDR3: TGTGCCAGCAGTGAAGGGACAGCTAGCACAGATACGCAGTATTTT. It is translated as CASSEGTASTDTQYF. The chain is built from TRBV2 and TRBJ2-3; a possible D gene is TRBD1 (6 bases). The V end lost 1 base, the J end lost 0 bases, and 8 bases lay between the germline ends. This CDR3 contains 15 residues. Germline values: CDR1 SNHLY, CDR2 FYNNEI.

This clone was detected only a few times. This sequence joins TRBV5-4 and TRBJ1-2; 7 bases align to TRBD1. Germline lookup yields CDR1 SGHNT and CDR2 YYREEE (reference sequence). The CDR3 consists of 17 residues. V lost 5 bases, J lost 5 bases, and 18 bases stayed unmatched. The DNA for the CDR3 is TGTGCCAGCAGTCCAGAGACAGGGAGGGGGATGCTTTATGGCTACACCTTC. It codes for CASSPETGRGMLYGYTF.

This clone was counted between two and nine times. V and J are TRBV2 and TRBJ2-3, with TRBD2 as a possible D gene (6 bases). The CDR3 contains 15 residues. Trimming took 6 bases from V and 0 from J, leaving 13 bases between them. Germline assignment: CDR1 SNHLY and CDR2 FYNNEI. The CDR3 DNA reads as TGTGCCAGCAGCTCCGGGACTTCTAGCACAGATACGCAGTATTTT. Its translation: CASSSGTSSTDTQYF.

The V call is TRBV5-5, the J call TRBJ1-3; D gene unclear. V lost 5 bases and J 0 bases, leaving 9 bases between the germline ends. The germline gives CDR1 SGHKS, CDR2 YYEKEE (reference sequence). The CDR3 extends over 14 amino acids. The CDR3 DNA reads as TGTGCCAGCAGGGACCTAAGCTCTGGAAACACCATATATTTT. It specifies CASRDLSSGNTIYF. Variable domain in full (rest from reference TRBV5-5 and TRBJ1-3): DAGVTQSPTHLIKTRGQQVTLRCSPISGHKSVSWYQQVLGQGPQFIFQYYEKEERGRGNFPDRFSARQFPNYSSELNVNALLLGDSALYLCASRDLSSGNTIYFGEGSWLTVV.

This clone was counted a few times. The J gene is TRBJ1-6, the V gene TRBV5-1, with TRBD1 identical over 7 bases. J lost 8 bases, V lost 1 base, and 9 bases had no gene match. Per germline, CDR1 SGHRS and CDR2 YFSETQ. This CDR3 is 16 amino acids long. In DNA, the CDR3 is TGCGCCAGCAGCTTGTGGAGGGGGCGGACGGATTCACCCCTCCACTTT. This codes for CASSLWRGRTDSPLHF.

In DNA form, the CDR3 reads TGTGCCAGCAGTGAATGGGTAGCGGGGGGGAATGAGCAGTTCTTC. It yields the protein CASSEWVAGGNEQFF. The chain carries TRBV2 and TRBJ2-1; TRBD2 agrees at 11 bases. The J segment lost 7 bases and the V segment lost 2 bases, leaving 4 bases of the junction unmatched. The CDR3 spans 15 residues. From germline, CDR1 is SNHLY and CDR2 FYNNEI.

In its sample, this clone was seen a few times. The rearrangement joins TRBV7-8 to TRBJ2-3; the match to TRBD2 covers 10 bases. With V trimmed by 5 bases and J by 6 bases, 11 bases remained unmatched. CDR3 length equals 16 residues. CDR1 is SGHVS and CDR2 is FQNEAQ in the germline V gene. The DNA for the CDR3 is TGTGCCAGCAGCCCCCTAGCGGGGGCTACAACCGATACGCAGTATTTT. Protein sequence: CASSPLAGATTDTQYF.

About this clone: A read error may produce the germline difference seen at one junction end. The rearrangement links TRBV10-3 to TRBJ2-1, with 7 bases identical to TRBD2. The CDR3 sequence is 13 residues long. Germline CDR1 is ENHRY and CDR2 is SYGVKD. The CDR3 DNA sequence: TGTGCCGTCAGCGGGGACTCCTACAATGAGCAGTTCTTC. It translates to CAVSGDSYNEQFF.

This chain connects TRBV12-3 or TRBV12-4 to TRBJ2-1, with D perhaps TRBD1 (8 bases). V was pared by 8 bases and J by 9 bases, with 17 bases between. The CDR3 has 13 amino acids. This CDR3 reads CASHQYRGGEQFF. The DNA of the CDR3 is TGTGCCAGCCACCAGTACAGGGGGGGTGAGCAGTTCTTC.

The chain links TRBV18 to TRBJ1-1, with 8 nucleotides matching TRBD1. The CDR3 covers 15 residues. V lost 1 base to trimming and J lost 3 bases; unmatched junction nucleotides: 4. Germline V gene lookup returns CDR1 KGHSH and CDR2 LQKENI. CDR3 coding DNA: TGTGCCAGCTCACCACGACAGGGGAGGGACACTGAAGCTTTCTTT. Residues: CASSPRQGRDTEAFF.

CDR3 sequence (DNA): TGTGCCAGCAGCTTAGTGGGGGACACAGATACGCAGTATTTT. Amino acid sequence: CASSLVGDTDTQYF. This chain connects TRBV11-2 to TRBJ2-3, with D perhaps TRBD1 or TRBD2 (5 bases each). The V end was cut by 1 base, the J end by 2 bases, with 7 bases between. Germline CDR1 is SGHAT and CDR2 is FQNNGV. The CDR3 loop spans 14 amino acids.

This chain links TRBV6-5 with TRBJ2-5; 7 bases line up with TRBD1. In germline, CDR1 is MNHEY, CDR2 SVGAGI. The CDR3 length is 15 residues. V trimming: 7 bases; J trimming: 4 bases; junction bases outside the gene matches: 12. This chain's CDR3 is CASTQTWAGGETQYF. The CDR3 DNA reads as TGTGCCAGCACCCAAACGTGGGCAGGGGGAGAGACCCAGTACTTC.

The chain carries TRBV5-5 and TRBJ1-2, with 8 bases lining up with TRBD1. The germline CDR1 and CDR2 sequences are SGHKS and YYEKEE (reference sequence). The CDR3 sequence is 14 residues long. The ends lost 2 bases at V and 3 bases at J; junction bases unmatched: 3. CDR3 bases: TGTGCCAGCAGCTTAACAGGGGGATACTATGGCTACACCTTC. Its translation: CASSLTGGYYGYTF.

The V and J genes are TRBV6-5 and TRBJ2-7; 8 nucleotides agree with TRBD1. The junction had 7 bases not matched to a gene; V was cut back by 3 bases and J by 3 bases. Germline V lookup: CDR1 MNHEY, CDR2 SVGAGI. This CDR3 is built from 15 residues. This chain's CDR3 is CASSYRRTGSYEQYF. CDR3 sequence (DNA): TGTGCCAGCAGTTATCGTCGGACAGGGAGCTACGAGCAGTACTTC.

This CDR3 is CASSLSLPGPDTQYF. In DNA, the CDR3 is TGCGCCAGCAGCTTGTCCCTTCCGGGGCCAGATACGCAGTATTTT. The chain is built from TRBV5-1 and TRBJ2-3; tentatively, D is TRBD1 or TRBD2 (5 bases each). Per the germline V gene, CDR1 is SGHRS and CDR2 is YFSETQ. CDR3 length: 15 residues. V was clipped by 1 base and J by 4 bases, with 13 bases between them.

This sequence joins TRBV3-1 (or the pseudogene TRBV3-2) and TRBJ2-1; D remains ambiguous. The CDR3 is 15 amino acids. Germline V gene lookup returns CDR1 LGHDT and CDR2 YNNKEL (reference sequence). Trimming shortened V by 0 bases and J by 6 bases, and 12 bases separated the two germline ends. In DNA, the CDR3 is TGTGCCAGCAGCCAAGATAAAAACGGCTTCAATGAGCAGTTCTTC. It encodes CASSQDKNGFNEQFF.

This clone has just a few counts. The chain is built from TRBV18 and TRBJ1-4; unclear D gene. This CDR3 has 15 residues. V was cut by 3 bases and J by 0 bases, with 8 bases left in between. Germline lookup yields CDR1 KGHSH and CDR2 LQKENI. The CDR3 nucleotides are TGTGCCAGCTCACCGGTGAAAGCAACTAATGAAAAACTGTTTTTT. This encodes CASSPVKATNEKLFF.

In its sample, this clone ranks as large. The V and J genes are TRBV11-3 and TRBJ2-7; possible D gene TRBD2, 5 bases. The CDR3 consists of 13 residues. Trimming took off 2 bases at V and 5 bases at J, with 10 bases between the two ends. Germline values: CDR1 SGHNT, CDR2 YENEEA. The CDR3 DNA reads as TGTGCCAGCAGCTTACAATTGGAGGACGAGCAGTACTTC. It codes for CASSLQLEDEQYF.

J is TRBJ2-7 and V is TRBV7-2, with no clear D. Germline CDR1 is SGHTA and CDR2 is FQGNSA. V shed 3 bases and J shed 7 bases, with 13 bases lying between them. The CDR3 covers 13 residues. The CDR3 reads CASSFRGRSEQYF. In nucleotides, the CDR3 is TGTGCCAGCAGCTTTCGAGGTCGCTCAGAGCAGTACTTC.

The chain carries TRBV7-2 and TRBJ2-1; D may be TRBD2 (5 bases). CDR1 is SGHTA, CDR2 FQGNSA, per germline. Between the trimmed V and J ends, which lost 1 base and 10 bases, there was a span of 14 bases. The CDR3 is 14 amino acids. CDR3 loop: CASSLGPSQGEQFF. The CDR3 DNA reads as TGTGCCAGCAGCTTAGGGCCTAGCCAAGGAGAGCAGTTCTTC. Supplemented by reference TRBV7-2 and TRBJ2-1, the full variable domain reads GAGVSQSPSNKVTEKGKDVELRCDPISGHTALYWYRQSLGQGLEFLIYFQGNSAPDKSGLPSDRFSAERTGGSVSTLTIQRTQQEDSAVYLCASSLGPSQGEQFFGPGTRLTVL.

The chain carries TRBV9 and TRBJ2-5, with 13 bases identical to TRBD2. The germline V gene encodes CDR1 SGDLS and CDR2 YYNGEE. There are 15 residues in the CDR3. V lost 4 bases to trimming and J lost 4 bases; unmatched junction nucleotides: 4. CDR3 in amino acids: CASSPGLAGRETQYF. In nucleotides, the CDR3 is TGTGCCAGCAGCCCGGGACTAGCGGGAAGAGAGACCCAGTACTTC.

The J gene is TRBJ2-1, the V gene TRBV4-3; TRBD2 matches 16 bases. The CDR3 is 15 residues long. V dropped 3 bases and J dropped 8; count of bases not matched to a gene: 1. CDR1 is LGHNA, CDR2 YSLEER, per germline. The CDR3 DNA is TGCGCCAGCAGCCAGGGACTAGCGGGGGGGGATGAGCAGTTCTTC. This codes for CASSQGLAGGDEQFF.

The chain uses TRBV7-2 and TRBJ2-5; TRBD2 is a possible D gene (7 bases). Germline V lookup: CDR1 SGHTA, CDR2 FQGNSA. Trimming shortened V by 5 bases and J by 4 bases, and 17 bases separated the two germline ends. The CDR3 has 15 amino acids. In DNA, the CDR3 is TGTGCCAGCAGCCCGAGAGAGGGGGGGGGAGAGACCCAGTACTTC. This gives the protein CASSPREGGGETQYF.

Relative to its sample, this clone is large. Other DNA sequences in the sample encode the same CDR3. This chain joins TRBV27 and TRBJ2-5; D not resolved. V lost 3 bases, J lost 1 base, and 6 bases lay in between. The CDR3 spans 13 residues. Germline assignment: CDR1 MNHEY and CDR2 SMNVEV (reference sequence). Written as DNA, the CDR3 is TGTGCCAGCAGTTTTGGGATCCAAGAGACCCAGTACTTC. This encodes CASSFGIQETQYF.

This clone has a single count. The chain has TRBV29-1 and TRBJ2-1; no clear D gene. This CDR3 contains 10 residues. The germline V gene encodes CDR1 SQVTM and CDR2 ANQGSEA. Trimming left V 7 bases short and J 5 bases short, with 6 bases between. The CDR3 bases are TGCAGCGCTGCCCACAATGAGCAGTTCTTC. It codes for CSAAHNEQFF.

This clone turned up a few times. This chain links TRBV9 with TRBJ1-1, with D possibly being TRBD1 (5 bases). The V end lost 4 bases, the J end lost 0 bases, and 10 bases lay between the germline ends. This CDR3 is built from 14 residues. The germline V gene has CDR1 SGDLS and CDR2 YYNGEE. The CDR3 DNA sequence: TGTGCCAGCAGCCGGGACCCGCTGAACACTGAAGCTTTCTTT. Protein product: CASSRDPLNTEAFF.

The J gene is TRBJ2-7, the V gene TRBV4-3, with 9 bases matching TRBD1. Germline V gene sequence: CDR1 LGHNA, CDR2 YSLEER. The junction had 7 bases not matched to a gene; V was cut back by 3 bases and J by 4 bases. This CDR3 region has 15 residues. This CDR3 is CASSQQSGQGYEQYF. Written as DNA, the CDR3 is TGCGCCAGCAGCCAGCAATCGGGACAGGGTTACGAGCAGTACTTC.

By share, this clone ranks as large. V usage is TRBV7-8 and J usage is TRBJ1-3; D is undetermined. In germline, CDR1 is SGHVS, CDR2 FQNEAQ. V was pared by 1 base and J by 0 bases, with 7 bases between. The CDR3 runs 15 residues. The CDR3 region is CASSLVSLSGNTIYF. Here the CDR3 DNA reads TGTGCCAGCAGCTTAGTGTCACTCTCTGGAAACACCATATATTTT.